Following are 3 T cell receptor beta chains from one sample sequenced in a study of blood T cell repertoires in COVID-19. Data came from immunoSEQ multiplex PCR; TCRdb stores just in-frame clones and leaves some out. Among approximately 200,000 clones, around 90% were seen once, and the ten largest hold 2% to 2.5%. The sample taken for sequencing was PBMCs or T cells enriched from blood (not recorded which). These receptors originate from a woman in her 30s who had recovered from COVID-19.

The CDR3 nucleotides read TGTGCCAGCAGCCTCAGGGGCAACTATGGCTACACCTTC. It is translated as CASSLRGNYGYTF. The gene calls are TRBV14 and TRBJ1-2; the D gene is possibly TRBD1 (6 bases). Germline values: CDR1 SGHDN, CDR2 FVKESK. The CDR3 contains 13 residues. V was cut by 4 bases and J by 2 bases, with 8 bases left in between.

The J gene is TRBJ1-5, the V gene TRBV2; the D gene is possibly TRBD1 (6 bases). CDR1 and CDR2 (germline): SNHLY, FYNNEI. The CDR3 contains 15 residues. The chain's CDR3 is CSTARTELSNQPQHF. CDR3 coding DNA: TGTTCCACCGCCCGGACAGAACTAAGTAATCAGCCCCAGCATTTT.

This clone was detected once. The CDR3 DNA follows: TGTGCCAGCAGCTTAGGGGGGCTAAGCACAGATACGCAGTATTTT. Encoded protein: CASSLGGLSTDTQYF. The chain is built from TRBV7-9 and TRBJ2-3, with D tentatively TRBD1 (6 bases). The CDR3 has 15 residues. The germline V and J ends were trimmed by 1 base and 0 bases, with 8 bases remaining between them. Germline V gene lookup returns CDR1 SEHNR and CDR2 FQNEAQ (reference sequence).